The 15 T cell receptor beta chains presented below share a single source sample, sequenced in a study of T cell responses to AZD1222 COVID-19 vaccine. Clones were sequenced by immunoSEQ multiplex PCR, and TCRdb holds only the in-frame ones, with some missing. The sample contains roughly 97,000 clones, about 88% of which appear only once. This material consisted of peripheral blood, taken on day 0 of AZD1222 vaccination. All receptors come from an adult in good health.

The CDR3 DNA reads TGTGCCAGCAAGAGGGGGAGCACTGAAGCTTTCTTT. This sequence encodes CASKRGSTEAFF. J is TRBJ1-1 and V is TRBV6-5; D is perhaps TRBD1 (6 bases). CDR3 length: 12 residues. V shed 7 bases and J shed 4 bases, with 10 bases lying between them. Germline-derived CDR1 and CDR2 are MNHEY and SVGAGI.

V is TRBV21-1 and J is TRBJ1-1. TRBV21-1 counts as a pseudogene. The CDR3 totals 15 residues. Written as DNA, the CDR3 is TGTGCCAGCAGCAAGTTTAGAAATTGGAACACTGAAGCTTTCTTT. The encoded protein is CASSKFRNWNTEAFF.

This chain uses TRBV6-4 with TRBJ2-7; 8 bases match TRBD1. Germline V gene sequence: CDR1 MRHNA, CDR2 SNTAGT. The CDR3 spans 14 residues. The V gene end was trimmed by 10 bases and the J gene end by 7 bases; junction bases not matched to a gene: 15. The CDR3 spells CATTRGQGPSEQYF. The CDR3 DNA follows: TGTGCCACTACGAGAGGACAGGGACCCTCGGAGCAGTACTTC.

V usage is TRBV23-1 and J usage is TRBJ1-6; no firm D call. TRBV23-1 is an open reading frame whose function is uncertain. This CDR3 region has 12 residues. Trimming removed 2 bases at V and 9 bases at J, with 5 bases between. The CDR3, as DNA: TGCGCCAGCAGTCAACCCACTTCACCCCTCCACTTT. This gives the protein CASSQPTSPLHF.

The V call is TRBV28, the J call TRBJ1-1; D is unresolved. With 4 bases removed from V and 4 bases from J, the gap between germline ends came to 10 bases. CDR1 is MDHEN, CDR2 SYDVKM, per germline. CDR3 length: 13 amino acids. The CDR3 sequence: CASSSSLLTEAFF. DNA of the CDR3: TGTGCCAGCAGTTCCTCCCTACTCACTGAAGCTTTCTTT.

This sequence joins TRBV7-2 and TRBJ1-3; D not resolved. The ends were cut back, 1 base at V and 0 bases at J, with 13 bases in the middle. Germline V gene data show CDR1 as SGHTA and CDR2 as FQGNSA. The CDR3 totals 17 residues. The CDR3 sequence: CASSLGRALLSGNTIYF. The CDR3 coding sequence is TGTGCCAGCAGCTTAGGCCGAGCCCTCCTCTCTGGAAACACCATATATTTT.

This chain connects TRBV30 to TRBJ1-4; the D is unclear. V was cut by 4 bases and J by 10 bases, with 22 bases left in between. Per germline, CDR1 GTSNPN and CDR2 SVGIG (reference sequence). The CDR3 covers 15 residues. Written as DNA, the CDR3 is TGTGCCTGGAAACCAGATGGGCCCTTAGTAGGAAAACTGTTTTTT. This encodes CAWKPDGPLVGKLFF.

This clone occurred a few times. CDR3 bases: TGTGCCAGCAGTTTGAGACCCGGGACACCAGATGGCTACACCTTC. Residues: CASSLRPGTPDGYTF. The chain has TRBV6-5 and TRBJ1-2; D is perhaps TRBD1 (6 bases). Trimming took 4 bases from V and 6 from J, leaving 18 bases between them. This CDR3 is built from 15 residues. The germline gives CDR1 MNHEY, CDR2 SVGAGI.

The rearrangement uses TRBV27 and TRBJ2-7, with TRBD1 as a possible D gene (6 bases). V shed 6 bases and J shed 2 bases, with 14 bases lying between them. The germline V gene has CDR1 MNHEY and CDR2 SMNVEV (reference sequence). The CDR3 spans 14 residues. The CDR3 DNA reads TGTGCCAGCAGGACCCGGACAGCACCCTACGAGCAGTACTTC. Translating gives CASRTRTAPYEQYF.

The chain combines TRBV18 with TRBJ1-5; D remains ambiguous. The germline gives CDR1 KGHSH, CDR2 LQKENI. The CDR3 has 17 residues. V dropped 4 bases and J dropped 0 bases, with 16 bases sitting between them. CDR3 coding DNA: TGTGCCAGCTCACGGTCGGCAGGAGCTTATAGCAATCAGCCCCAGCATTTT. Translated: CASSRSAGAYSNQPQHF.

The chain uses TRBV2 and TRBJ1-5; D is uncertain. Germline lookup yields CDR1 SNHLY and CDR2 FYNNEI. This CDR3 comprises 16 residues. V was trimmed by 1 base and J by 1 base, leaving 11 bases between them. CDR3 nucleotides: TGTGCCAGCAGTGAAGAGATAGGGAACAGCAATCAGCCCCAGCATTTT. It encodes CASSEEIGNSNQPQHF.

This clone was counted a few times. The CDR3 reads CASRAGEYQPQHF. For the CDR3, the DNA is TGTGCCAGTAGGGCAGGGGAGTATCAGCCCCAGCATTTT. The chain carries TRBV19 and TRBJ1-5; a weak D match, TRBD1 (6 bases). The CDR3 covers 13 residues. Per the germline V gene, CDR1 is LNHDA and CDR2 is SQIVND (reference sequence). Trimming removed 6 bases from V and 5 bases from J, with 11 bases in between.

V and J are TRBV5-1 and TRBJ2-6; D remains ambiguous. This CDR3 has 17 residues. Trimming cost V 0 bases and J 0 bases, with 10 bases left between them. Looked up from germline, CDR1 is SGHRS and CDR2 is YFSETQ. The CDR3 nucleotides read TGCGCCAGCAGCTTGGCCGTAGGGCCCTCTGGGGCCAACGTCCTGACTTTC. Translated: CASSLAVGPSGANVLTF.

The V gene is TRBV7-2, the J gene TRBJ1-5; D gene unclear. Germline V gives CDR1 SGHTA, CDR2 FQGNSA. The CDR3 is 17 amino acids. V was clipped by 5 bases and J by 2 bases, with 19 bases between them. DNA for the CDR3: TGTGCCAGCAGCCCGGAGATTGCGCGCACTGGCAATCAGCCCCAGCATTTT. Translated: CASSPEIARTGNQPQHF.

This chain connects TRBV11-2 to TRBJ2-2, with 8 positions matching TRBD1. In germline, CDR1 is SGHAT, CDR2 FQNNGV. V shed 5 bases and J 1 base; nucleotides not matched to a gene: 6. This CDR3 spans 16 amino acids. The CDR3 nucleotides read TGTGCCAGCAGCATATCCGGGACAGGGAACACCGGGGAGCTGTTTTTT. It yields the protein CASSISGTGNTGELFF.